This T cell receptor (beta chain) was identified during a study of blood T cell repertoires in COVID-19 (dated by TCRdb to about 2020). Context from the whole study: Samples from collaborators originated in the United States, Italy and Spain and spanned both the acute and convalescent phases of COVID-19. The repertoires were released in a freely available public database intended as a resource for research on the immune response to SARS-CoV-2. The sample metadata nearly always contained a de-identified subject ID, COVID-19 status, age in years and sex. Where available, HLA class I and class II types were taken from metadata supplied by the sample provider and were not determined by assay-based typing. Subjects who had been exposed to COVID-19, were actively infected with it, or had recovered from it provided the deeply sampled blood TCRbeta repertoires that made up the dataset. The samples were drawn from the first 160 participants of the ongoing ImmuneRACE study and from 1,254 subjects provided by 6 global collaborators. The material from the prospective study consisted of cDNA or gDNA derived from T cells, B-cell-depleted T cells, or PBMCs. Summary of the overall study and its limitations: The quantity of clinical and demographic metadata differed by source and by participant and was supplied without curation.

From a lookup of the germline V gene, CDR1 and CDR2 are SGDLS and YYNGEE. The CDR3 holds 16 amino acids from the cysteine to the phenylalanine. Of all the DNA, just the CDR3 is kept, 48 bases in frame from base 1. The junction carries 17 bases between V and J, which are trimmed by 0 bases and 5 bases respectively. Participants in the prospective study were aged about 18 to 95 years, lived in 20 to 30 United States geographic areas, and enrolled through a virtual design. Cohort assignment in the prospective study relied on participant-reported clinical history from a screening survey and a study questionnaire. For ImmuneRACE Cohort 3, a participant was defined as recovered based on two consecutive negative NP/OP PCR tests, clearance by a healthcare professional, or resolution of symptoms. Each participant in the prospective study had whole blood, serum and a nasopharyngeal or oropharyngeal swab collected by mobile phlebotomists. Participants in the prospective study had the option to provide additional blood draws and questionnaires over a 2-month period. Before DNA extraction, blood samples from the prospective study were shipped at room temperature or frozen.

Comment on this clone: What this receptor recognizes is not known. No qualities accompany the bases; no much larger clone lies one base away.

TCRbeta CDR3 regions were amplified from genomic DNA by means of the immunoSEQ Assay, a bias-controlled multiplex PCR. Processing in the source paper ran as follows. The number of nucleated cells in each sample was estimated from the amplification of reference gene primers within the assay. Sequence reads were collapsed and filtered to measure the absolute abundance of every unique TCRbeta CDR3 rearrangement. For each sample, productive Simpson clonality was calculated as the square root of Simpson's diversity index across productive rearrangements. The immuneACCESS repertoire file appears here via TCRdb, limited to in-frame rearrangements. These files lack a portion of the clones; in checked studies, under half of the deficit traces to unresolved V genes, and the cause of the others is not known. V and J calls and clone size follow that table, whereas D and trimming were derived from the DNA. The sample table shows around 300,000 clones, and around nine tenths are seen once. Approximately 1.8% of the sample lies in the top ten.

The clonotype originates from a woman in her sixties who had recovered from COVID-19. The sequenced sample consisted of PBMCs or T cells enriched from blood (not recorded which). The chain uses TRBV9 and TRBJ1-2; a tentative D call is TRBD1 (5 bases match). The nucleotide sequence is TGTGCCAGCAGCGTAGCGGGGGGGACGCTTCGGTATGGCTACACCTTC. Its translation is CASSVAGGTLRYGYTF.